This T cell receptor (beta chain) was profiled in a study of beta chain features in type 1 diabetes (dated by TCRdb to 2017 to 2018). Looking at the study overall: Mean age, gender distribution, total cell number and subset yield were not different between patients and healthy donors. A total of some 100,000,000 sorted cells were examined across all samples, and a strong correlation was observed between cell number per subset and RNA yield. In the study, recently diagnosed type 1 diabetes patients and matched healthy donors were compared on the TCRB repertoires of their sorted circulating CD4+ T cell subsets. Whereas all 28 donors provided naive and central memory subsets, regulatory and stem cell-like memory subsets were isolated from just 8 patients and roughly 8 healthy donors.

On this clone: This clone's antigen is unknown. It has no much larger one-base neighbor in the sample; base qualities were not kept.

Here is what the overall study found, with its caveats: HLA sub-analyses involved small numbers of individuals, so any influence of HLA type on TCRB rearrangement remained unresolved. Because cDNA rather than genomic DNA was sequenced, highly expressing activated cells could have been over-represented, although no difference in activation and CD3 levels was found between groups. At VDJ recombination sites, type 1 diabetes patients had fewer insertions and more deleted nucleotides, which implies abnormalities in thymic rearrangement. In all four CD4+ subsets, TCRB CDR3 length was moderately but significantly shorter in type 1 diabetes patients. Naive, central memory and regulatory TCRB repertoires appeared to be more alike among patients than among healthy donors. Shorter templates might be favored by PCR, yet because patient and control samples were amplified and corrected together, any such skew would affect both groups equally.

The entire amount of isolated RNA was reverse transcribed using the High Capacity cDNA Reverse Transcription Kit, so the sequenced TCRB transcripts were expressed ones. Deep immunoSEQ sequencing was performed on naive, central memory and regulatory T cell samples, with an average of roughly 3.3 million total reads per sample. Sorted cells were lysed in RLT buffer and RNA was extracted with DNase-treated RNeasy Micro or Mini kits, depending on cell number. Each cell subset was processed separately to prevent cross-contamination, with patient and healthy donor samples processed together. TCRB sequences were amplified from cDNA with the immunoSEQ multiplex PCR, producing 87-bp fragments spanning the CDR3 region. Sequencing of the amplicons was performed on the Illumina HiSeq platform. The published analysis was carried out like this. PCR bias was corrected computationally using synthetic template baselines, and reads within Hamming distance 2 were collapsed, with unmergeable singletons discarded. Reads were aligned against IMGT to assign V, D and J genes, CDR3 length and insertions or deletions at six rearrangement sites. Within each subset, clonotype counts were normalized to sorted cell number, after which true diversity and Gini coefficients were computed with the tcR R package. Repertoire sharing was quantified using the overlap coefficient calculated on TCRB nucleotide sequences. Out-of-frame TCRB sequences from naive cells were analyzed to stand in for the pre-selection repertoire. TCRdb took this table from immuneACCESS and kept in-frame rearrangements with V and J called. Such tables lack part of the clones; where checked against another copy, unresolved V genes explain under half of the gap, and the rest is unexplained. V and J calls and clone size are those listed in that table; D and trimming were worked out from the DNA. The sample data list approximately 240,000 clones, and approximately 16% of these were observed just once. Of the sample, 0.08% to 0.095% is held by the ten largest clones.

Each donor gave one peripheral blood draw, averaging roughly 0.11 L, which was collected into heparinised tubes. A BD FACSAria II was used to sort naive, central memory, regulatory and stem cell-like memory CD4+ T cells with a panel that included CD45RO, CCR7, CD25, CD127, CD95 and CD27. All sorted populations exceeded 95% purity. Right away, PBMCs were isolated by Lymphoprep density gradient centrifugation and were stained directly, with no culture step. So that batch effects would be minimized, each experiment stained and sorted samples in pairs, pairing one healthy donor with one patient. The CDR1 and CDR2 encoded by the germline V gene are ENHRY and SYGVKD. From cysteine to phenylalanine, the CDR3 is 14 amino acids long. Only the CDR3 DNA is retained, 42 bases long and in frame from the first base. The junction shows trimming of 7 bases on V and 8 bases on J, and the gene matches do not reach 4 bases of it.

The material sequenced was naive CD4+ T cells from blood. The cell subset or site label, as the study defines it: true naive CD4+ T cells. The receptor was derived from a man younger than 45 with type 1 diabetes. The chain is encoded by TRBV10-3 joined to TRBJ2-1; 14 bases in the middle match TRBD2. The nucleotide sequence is TGTGCCATCAATCCGGGACTAGCGGGAGATGAGCAGTTCTTC. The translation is CAINPGLAGDEQFF.